These 2 T cell receptor beta chains share one sample of origin, sequenced in a study of OX40 agonist ivuxolimab in advanced cancers. The receptor library was made with the immunoSEQ multiplex PCR assay. In TCRdb, the immuneACCESS table is reduced to in-frame sequences with V and J assigned. These tables do not hold every clone; where another copy was compared, an unresolved V gene accounts for under half, and the others remain unexplained. Here the sample has approximately 100,000 clones; approximately 90% occur a single time. Approximately 0.3% of the sample is held by the ten biggest clonotypes. Material: CD4+ or CD8+ T cells sorted from blood, obtained in a trial of the OX40 agonist ivuxolimab. Receptors originate from an adult with an advanced solid tumor such as melanoma, head and neck, liver or kidney cancer.

The V call is TRBV27, the J call TRBJ1-1; the D gene is possibly TRBD1 (5 bases). Looked up from germline, CDR1 is MNHEY and CDR2 is SMNVEV (reference sequence). The V end was cut by 7 bases, the J end by 0 bases, with 6 bases between. This CDR3 comprises 12 residues. CDR3 DNA: TGTGCCAGCAAGACAGTGAACACTGAAGCTTTCTTT. It translates to CASKTVNTEAFF.

The chain uses TRBV7-2 and TRBJ2-7; TRBD1 aligns across 11 bases. The CDR3 contains 16 residues. Germline CDR1 reads SGHTA; CDR2 reads FQGNSA. The trim removed 5 bases at V and 1 base at J, leaving 7 bases unmatched. In nucleotides, the CDR3 is TGTGCCAGCAGCGCAAGAGGGACAGGGGGTTCCTACGAGCAGTACTTC. Translation: CASSARGTGGSYEQYF.